One sample yielded the 29 T cell receptor beta chains listed below, sequenced in a study of OX40 agonist ivuxolimab in advanced cancers. Clones were sequenced by immunoSEQ multiplex PCR, and TCRdb holds only the in-frame ones, with some missing. The sample carries around 70,000 clones, 85% recorded once. This specimen consisted of CD4+ or CD8+ T cells sorted from blood, obtained in a trial of the OX40 agonist ivuxolimab. The source is an adult with an advanced solid tumor such as melanoma, head and neck, liver or kidney cancer.

This sequence joins TRBV14 and TRBJ2-5; TRBD2 agrees at 10 bases. The germline CDR1 and CDR2 sequences are SGHDN and FVKESK. V gave up 0 bases and J gave up 4 bases; unmatched junction bases: 8. This CDR3 is 17 amino acids long. CDR3 sequence reads: CASSQDWLAGVGETQYF. The CDR3 region has the DNA TGTGCCAGCAGCCAAGATTGGCTAGCGGGAGTGGGAGAGACCCAGTACTTC.

The V and J genes are TRBV7-2 and TRBJ1-5; 7 bases line up with TRBD1. The length of the CDR3 is 15 residues. Germline V gives CDR1 SGHTA, CDR2 FQGNSA. V lost 7 bases, J lost 3 bases, and 9 bases stayed unmatched. DNA for the CDR3: TGTGCCAGCACCCCGGACAGGCACACCAATCAGCCCCAGCATTTT. Encoded protein: CASTPDRHTNQPQHF.

V and J are TRBV28 and TRBJ1-1; TRBD1 matches at 7 bases. Germline values: CDR1 MDHEN, CDR2 SYDVKM. The CDR3 is 14 residues long. V dropped 0 bases and J dropped 6; count of bases not matched to a gene: 4. DNA of the CDR3: TGTGCCAGCAGTTTATGGACGGACAGGCCTGAAGCTTTCTTT. Amino acids: CASSLWTDRPEAFF.

This chain joins TRBV16 and TRBJ1-1; D ambiguous. CDR1 and CDR2 (germline): KGHSY, FQNENV. The CDR3 has 14 amino acids. Deletions cut 0 bases from V and 1 base from J, with 6 bases between. The CDR3 is CASSQSMANTEAFF. The CDR3 bases are TGTGCCAGCAGCCAATCGATGGCGAACACTGAAGCTTTCTTT.

V and J are TRBV6-6 and TRBJ2-7; D call uncertain. The ends were cut back, 5 bases at V and 7 bases at J, with 15 bases in the middle. There are 13 residues in the CDR3. Per germline, CDR1 MNHNY and CDR2 SVGAGI (reference sequence). The CDR3 bases are TGTGCCAGCAGTGCCGAGGCTAGTTGGGAGCAGTACTTC. This encodes CASSAEASWEQYF.

The CDR3 spells CASSLTGTGLSEQYV. CDR3 sequence (DNA): TGTGCCAGCAGCTTGACCGGGACAGGGCTGAGCGAGCAGTACGTC. The chain joins TRBV5-5 to TRBJ2-7, with 9 nucleotides matching TRBD1. The junction had 8 bases not matched to a gene; V was cut back by 1 base and J by 6 bases. The CDR3 length is 15 residues. Germline CDR1 and CDR2: SGHKS and YYEKEE (reference sequence).

This chain uses TRBV5-1 with TRBJ2-2; D possibly corresponds to TRBD2 (6 bases). V lost 4 bases to trimming and J lost 0 bases, with 19 bases between them. Germline CDR1 is SGHRS and CDR2 is YFSETQ. This CDR3 region has 18 residues. The CDR3: CASSGGLSGGTNTGELFF. In DNA form, the CDR3 reads TGCGCCAGCAGCGGGGGACTGTCGGGCGGGACGAACACCGGGGAGCTGTTTTTT.

This chain connects TRBV5-8 to TRBJ2-1; 8 bases match TRBD2. This CDR3 is 15 amino acids long. The germline V gene has CDR1 SGHTS and CDR2 YDEGEE. With 4 bases clipped from V and 1 base from J, the junction kept 4 bases outside the gene matches. The CDR3 DNA is TGTGCCAGCAGCCCGGGGACTAGTTCCTACAATGAGCAGTTCTTC. Translating gives CASSPGTSSYNEQFF. Together with reference TRBV5-8 and TRBJ2-1, the CDR3 gives the full variable domain: EAGVTQSPTHLIKTRGQQATLRCSPISGHTSVYWYQQALGLGLQFLLWYDEGEERNRGNFPPRFSGRQFPNYSSELNVNALELEDSALYLCASSPGTSSYNEQFFGPGTRLTVL.

CDR3 DNA sequence: TGTGCCAGCAGTCCCTTCACTGAAGCTTTCTTT. It encodes CASSPFTEAFF. The chain recombines TRBV28 with TRBJ1-1; D not certain. Deletions cut 5 bases from V and 4 bases from J, with 5 bases between. There are 11 residues in the CDR3. Germline lookup yields CDR1 MDHEN and CDR2 SYDVKM.

The CDR3 DNA follows: TGTGCCAGTAGTATAATAGGGACAGCCGTCTATGGCTACACCTTC. It specifies CASSIIGTAVYGYTF. The chain recombines TRBV19 with TRBJ1-2, with 7 positions matching TRBD1. The CDR3 totals 15 residues. Losses at the gene ends were 2 bases for V and 4 bases for J; bases not matched to a gene: 7. From germline, CDR1 is LNHDA and CDR2 SQIVND (reference sequence). The full variable domain, in which reference TRBV19 and TRBJ1-2 provide the parts outside the CDR3, is DGGITQSPKYLFRKEGQNVTLSCEQNLNHDAMYWYRQDPGQGLRLIYYSQIVNDFQKGDIAEGYSVSREKKESFPLTVTSAQKNPTAFYLCASSIIGTAVYGYTFGSGTRLTVV.

This clone appeared a single time. V gene TRBV30 combines with J gene TRBJ2-5; 10 bases map to TRBD2. The V and J ends lost 3 bases and 3 bases, in that order; junction bases with no gene match: 1. This CDR3 contains 13 residues. The germline V gene encodes CDR1 GTSNPN and CDR2 SVGIG (reference sequence). CDR3 region: CAWSGLAEETQYF. The CDR3 DNA sequence: TGTGCCTGGAGCGGACTAGCGGAAGAGACCCAGTACTTC.

The chain is built from TRBV7-9 and TRBJ1-6, with D tentatively TRBD1 (6 bases). This CDR3 comprises 14 residues. The germline V gene has CDR1 SEHNR and CDR2 FQNEAQ (reference sequence). Trimming pared 6 bases from V and 9 bases from J, leaving 15 bases between. CDR3 protein: CASRREGVISPLHF. As DNA, the CDR3 is TGTGCCAGCAGGCGGGAGGGGGTGATTTCACCCCTCCACTTT.

The chain uses TRBV14 and TRBJ1-1; D unclear. The CDR3 runs to 14 residues. Germline lookup yields CDR1 SGHDN and CDR2 FVKESK. The V end lost 1 base, the J end lost 0 bases, and 6 bases lay between the germline ends. The CDR3, as DNA: TGTGCCAGCAGCCAAGCCGGGATGAACACTGAAGCTTTCTTT. It is translated as CASSQAGMNTEAFF.

CDR3 nucleotide sequence: TGTGCCAGCAGTGCCCGCCATCAAGCTCCTGGGGCCTACGAGCAGTACTTC. Encoded protein: CASSARHQAPGAYEQYF. The chain combines TRBV6-1 with TRBJ2-7, with D unresolved. The CDR3 consists of 17 residues. V was clipped by 4 bases and J by 2 bases, with 21 bases between them. Germline CDR1 reads MNHNS; CDR2 reads SASEGT.

This chain joins TRBV4-1 and TRBJ1-2; 8 bases line up with TRBD1. Trimming cost V 3 bases and J 2 bases; bases outside gene matches: 8. CDR3 length: 16 amino acids. Looked up from germline, CDR1 is MGHRA and CDR2 is YSYEKL. The CDR3 loop is CASSHQRTGKNYGYTF. The CDR3 region has the DNA TGCGCCAGCAGCCACCAGCGGACAGGGAAGAACTATGGCTACACCTTC.

CDR3 nucleotide sequence: TGTGCCAGCAGCCCAACCGCAGCTTCCTATGGCTACACCTTC. This encodes CASSPTAASYGYTF. The rearrangement uses TRBV7-3 and TRBJ1-2; no reliable D call. This CDR3 region has 14 residues. Trimming shortened V by 5 bases and J by 4 bases, and 14 bases separated the two germline ends. The germline gives CDR1 SGHTA, CDR2 FQGTGA.

This sequence joins TRBV27 and TRBJ2-5; D is perhaps TRBD1 (6 bases). Germline assignment: CDR1 MNHEY and CDR2 SMNVEV (reference sequence). Trimming cost V 6 bases and J 5 bases, with 25 bases left between them. The CDR3 has 17 residues. The CDR3 loop is CASRTKVLGHQKETQYF. The CDR3 DNA reads as TGTGCCAGCAGGACTAAGGTCTTGGGACACCAGAAGGAGACCCAGTACTTC.

The V gene is TRBV5-4, the J gene TRBJ2-3; TRBD2 might be the D (5 bases). The CDR3 totals 13 residues. Germline V gives CDR1 SGHNT, CDR2 YYREEE (reference sequence). Trimming removed 7 bases at V and 1 base at J, with 10 bases between. CDR3 amino acids: CASSLRGTDTQYF. CDR3 sequence (DNA): TGTGCCAGCTCTTTGCGGGGCACAGATACGCAGTATTTT.

The J gene is TRBJ2-3, the V gene TRBV12-5; a weak D match, TRBD1 (6 bases). V was pared by 5 bases and J by 10 bases, with 13 bases between. The V gene's germline CDR1 is LGHNT and CDR2 FRNRAP. The CDR3 covers 12 residues. The CDR3 DNA follows: TGTGCTAGTGGTGCCGTACAGGGTCCGCAGTATTTT. Protein: CASGAVQGPQYF.

The chain has TRBV6-6 and TRBJ2-7, with 11 bases identical to TRBD1. The CDR3 is made up of 14 amino acids. After removal of 2 bases from V and 8 bases from J, the junction contained 5 bases not matched to a gene. Germline CDR1 and CDR2: MNHNY and SVGAGI (reference sequence). Here the CDR3 reads CASSYPGQGGKQYV. The CDR3 coding sequence is TGTGCCAGCAGTTACCCGGGACAGGGGGGCAAGCAGTACGTC.

The rearrangement uses TRBV9 and TRBJ2-2; D is ambiguous. The V gene lost 0 bases and the J gene lost 4 bases, with 7 bases spanning the gap. This CDR3 has 14 amino acids. CDR1 and CDR2 (germline): SGDLS, YYNGEE. The CDR3: CASSVGYATGELFF. DNA of the CDR3: TGTGCCAGCAGCGTAGGGTACGCCACCGGGGAGCTGTTTTTT.

The chain carries TRBV2 and TRBJ2-2; no clear D. Germline assignment: CDR1 SNHLY and CDR2 FYNNEI. V was shortened by 7 bases and J by 2 bases, with 8 bases between the two germline ends. The CDR3 loop spans 13 amino acids. Here the CDR3 reads CASNVINTGELFF. For the CDR3, the DNA is TGTGCCAGCAACGTGATCAACACCGGGGAGCTGTTTTTT.

This sequence joins TRBV19 and TRBJ1-5; 9 nucleotides agree with TRBD1. With 3 bases clipped from V and 1 base from J, the junction kept 7 bases outside the gene matches. This CDR3 has 17 residues. Germline V CDR1 and CDR2: LNHDA, SQIVND (reference sequence). The CDR3 protein is CASSIGQGSKSNQPQHF. The CDR3 region has the DNA TGTGCCAGTAGTATTGGACAGGGGAGTAAGAGCAATCAGCCCCAGCATTTT.

The chain carries TRBV7-2 and TRBJ2-3; TRBD2 matches 14 bases. J was trimmed by 4 bases and V by 3 bases; bases with no gene match: 6. Germline assignment: CDR1 SGHTA and CDR2 FQGNSA. This CDR3 has 17 residues. DNA of the CDR3: TGTGCCAGCAGCTTGGGGACTAGCGGGAGAGTCGCAGATACGCAGTATTTT. It is translated as CASSLGTSGRVADTQYF.

The chain carries TRBV30 and TRBJ1-2, with no clear D. The CDR3 extends over 12 amino acids. Trimming removed 2 bases from V and 6 bases from J, with 10 bases in between. Germline-derived CDR1 and CDR2 are GTSNPN and SVGIG (reference sequence). As DNA, the CDR3 is TGTGCCTGGAGTAGGCAGTCCAATGGCTACACCTTC. It is translated as CAWSRQSNGYTF.

This chain links TRBV15 with TRBJ2-3; D is unresolved. Germline V gives CDR1 LNHNV, CDR2 YYDKDF (reference sequence). There are 14 residues in the CDR3. Trimming pared 4 bases from V and 2 bases from J, leaving 10 bases between. This chain's CDR3 is CATSNGFVTDTQYF. As DNA, the CDR3 is TGTGCCACCAGCAACGGTTTTGTCACAGATACGCAGTATTTT.

The chain combines TRBV9 with TRBJ2-5; unclear D gene. Germline CDR1 reads SGDLS; CDR2 reads YYNGEE. This CDR3 is 16 amino acids long. V was cut by 4 bases and J by 3 bases, with 19 bases left in between. DNA for the CDR3: TGTGCCAGCAGCTCAGCAGGCGGCCTCAAGGAAGAGACCCAGTACTTC. Translation gives CASSSAGGLKEETQYF.

J is TRBJ1-1 and V is TRBV28, with D maybe TRBD1 (5 bases). The V gene lost 6 bases and the J gene lost 3 bases, with 8 bases spanning the gap. Germline lookup yields CDR1 MDHEN and CDR2 SYDVKM. The CDR3 has 12 amino acids. The CDR3 region is CASRGRDTEAFF. In nucleotides, the CDR3 is TGTGCCAGCAGGGGCAGGGACACTGAAGCTTTCTTT. Combining the CDR3 with reference TRBV28 and TRBJ1-1 gives the whole variable domain DVKVTQSSRYLVKRTGEKVFLECVQDMDHENMFWYRQDPGLGLRLIYFSYDVKMKEKGDIPEGYSVSREKKERFSLILESASTNQTSMYLCASRGRDTEAFFGQGTRLTVV.

The chain combines TRBV7-8 with TRBJ1-2; 10 nucleotides agree with TRBD1. J was trimmed by 4 bases and V by 1 base; bases with no gene match: 3. The CDR3 covers 15 residues. Germline V gene data show CDR1 as SGHVS and CDR2 as FQNEAQ. This chain's CDR3 is CASSLGTGGAYGYTF. Here the CDR3 DNA reads TGTGCCAGCAGCTTAGGGACAGGGGGGGCCTATGGCTACACCTTC.